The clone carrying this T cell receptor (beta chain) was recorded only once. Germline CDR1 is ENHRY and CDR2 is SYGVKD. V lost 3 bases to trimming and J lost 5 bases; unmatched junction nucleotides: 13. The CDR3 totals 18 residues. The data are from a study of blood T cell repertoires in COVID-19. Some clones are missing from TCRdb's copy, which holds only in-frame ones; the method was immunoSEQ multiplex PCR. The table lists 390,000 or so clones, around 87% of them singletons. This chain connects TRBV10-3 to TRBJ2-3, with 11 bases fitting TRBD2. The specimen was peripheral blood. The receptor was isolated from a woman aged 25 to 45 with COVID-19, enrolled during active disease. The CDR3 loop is CAISDSYTSGRKEDTQYF. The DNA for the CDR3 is TGTGCCATCAGTGATTCATATACTAGCGGGAGAAAGGAAGATACGCAGTATTTT.